The 2 T cell receptor beta chains presented below share a single source sample, sequenced in a study of T cells in Graves' hyperthyroidism and ophthalmopathy. What was amplified from RNA transcripts were TCR beta CDR3 regions. Carried out on the TCR CDR3, a first-round RT-PCR used the HTBI primer set. TCRdb reprocessed the multiplex PCR reads via MiXCR and lists one record per CDR3 protein. There are under 200,000 distinct CDR3 sequences in the sample; approximately 9% occur only once, and roughly 23% lies in the top ten. Input material: blood. These receptor sequences come from a young woman with Graves' hyperthyroidism that later progressed to Graves' ophthalmopathy.

V gene TRBV13 combines with J gene TRBJ1-1; TRBD1 matches 7 bases. The CDR3 length is 14 residues. CDR1 is PRHDT and CDR2 is FYEKMQ in the germline V gene (reference sequence). J gave up 3 bases and V 3 bases, and 4 bases lay outside the gene matches. The CDR3 loop is CASSFIDRDTEAFF. CDR3 bases: TGTGCCAGCAGCTTCATTGACAGGGACACTGAAGCTTTCTTT. Combining the CDR3 with reference TRBV13 and TRBJ1-1 gives the whole variable domain AAGVIQSPRHLIKEKRETATLKCYPIPRHDTVYWYQQGPGQDPQFLISFYEKMQSDKGSIPDRFSAQQFSDYHSELNMSSLELGDSALYFCASSFIDRDTEAFFGQGTRLTVV.

In this sample, this clonotype turned up many times. The V and J genes are TRBV30 and TRBJ1-2; D is unclear. The CDR3 consists of 12 residues. Germline V gene sequence: CDR1 GTSNPN, CDR2 SVGIG (reference sequence). The V and J ends lost 2 bases and 3 bases respectively, with 7 bases between them. The CDR3 sequence is CAWSMGDYGYTF. The CDR3 DNA reads TGTGCCTGGAGTATGGGTGACTATGGCTACACCTTC.